Each of the 27 T cell receptor beta chains below was sequenced from the same sample in a study of cytomegalovirus exposure and HLA in healthy donors (TCRdb year 2017). Library preparation employed the immunoSEQ multiplex PCR assay. TCRdb limited this immuneACCESS table to in-frame rearrangements with V and J called. A share of clones is missing; checked studies link under half to unresolved V genes, and the rest is unexplained. Recorded for this sample are some 130,000 clones; approximately 84% of them occurred a single time. About 32% of the sample goes to the ten largest clones. Sequencing was performed on PBMCs. Receptors were obtained from a man aged 25-40 years in good health and CMV-seropositive.

Only a few counts were recorded for this clone. V and J are TRBV10-3 and TRBJ1-1, with 9 nucleotides matching TRBD1. The trim removed 10 bases at V and 3 bases at J, leaving 3 bases unmatched. CDR3 length equals 12 residues. The germline V gene has CDR1 ENHRY and CDR2 SYGVKD. CDR3 coding DNA: TGTGCCACCAGGACAGGGGACACTGAAGCTTTCTTT. This encodes CATRTGDTEAFF.

This clone was observed once. The chain combines TRBV2 with TRBJ2-1; D gene ambiguous. Germline loops: CDR1 SNHLY, CDR2 FYNNEI. The CDR3 is made up of 13 amino acids. The ends were cut back, 11 bases at V and 0 bases at J, with 11 bases in the middle. CDR3 sequence reads: CASATSSYNEQFF. CDR3 sequence (DNA): TGTGCCTCCGCAACCAGCTCCTACAATGAGCAGTTCTTC.

The V call is TRBV6-5, the J call TRBJ2-7; 7 nucleotides align to TRBD1. Germline assignment: CDR1 MNHEY and CDR2 SVGAGI. V lost 0 bases and J lost 1; bases outside the gene matches: 6. The CDR3 totals 16 residues. For the CDR3, the DNA is TGTGCCAGCAGTTACTCCCCCAGGACAGGTTCCTACGAGCAGTACTTC. It encodes CASSYSPRTGSYEQYF.

The chain has TRBV27 and TRBJ2-5, with 9 bases aligning to TRBD1. The V and J ends lost 5 bases and 6 bases, in that order; junction bases with no gene match: 7. Per germline, CDR1 MNHEY and CDR2 SMNVEV (reference sequence). This CDR3 is 14 amino acids long. CDR3 sequence (DNA): TGTGCCAGCAGTCCGAGGACAGGGGAGAAGACCCAGTACTTC. Translating gives CASSPRTGEKTQYF.

CDR3: CASGKGVDNEQFF. The CDR3 nucleotides are TGCGCCAGCGGTAAGGGAGTCGACAATGAGCAGTTCTTC. The chain combines TRBV5-1 with TRBJ2-1; D perhaps matches TRBD2 (5 bases). The CDR3 contains 13 residues. The germline CDR1 and CDR2 sequences are SGHRS and YFSETQ. V lost 7 bases, J lost 5 bases, and 13 bases lay in between.

The chain recombines TRBV27 with TRBJ2-7; the match to TRBD1 covers 11 bases. Germline V gives CDR1 MNHEY, CDR2 SMNVEV (reference sequence). V dropped 2 bases and J dropped 6; count of bases not matched to a gene: 6. CDR3 length: 15 amino acids. CDR3 sequence: CASSLTGTGGGEQYF. CDR3 sequence (DNA): TGTGCCAGCAGTTTAACCGGGACAGGGGGAGGCGAGCAGTACTTC.

This chain links TRBV9 with TRBJ1-3; 7 bases agree with TRBD1. Germline CDR1 is SGDLS and CDR2 is YYNGEE. The junction had 13 bases not matched to a gene; V was cut back by 4 bases and J by 6 bases. This CDR3 spans 16 amino acids. CDR3 protein: CASSTLGTVWENTIYF. As DNA, the CDR3 is TGTGCCAGCAGCACCCTTGGGACAGTTTGGGAAAACACCATATATTTT.

On this clone itself: This same CDR3 is encoded by further DNA sequences in the sample. This chain connects TRBV2 to TRBJ2-7; 7 bases are a match to TRBD2. The CDR3 loop spans 15 amino acids. Germline lookup yields CDR1 SNHLY and CDR2 FYNNEI. The V segment lost 4 bases and the J segment 3 bases; nucleotides outside the gene matches: 9. CDR3 sequence: CASSAESGASYEQYF. The CDR3 nucleotides are TGTGCCAGCAGTGCAGAGAGCGGGGCCAGCTACGAGCAGTACTTC.

The rearrangement uses TRBV7-8 and TRBJ2-7; the match to TRBD1 covers 9 bases. This CDR3 region has 15 residues. Germline assignment: CDR1 SGHVS and CDR2 FQNEAQ. The junction had 8 bases not matched to a gene; V was cut back by 5 bases and J by 3 bases. As DNA, the CDR3 is TGTGCCAGCAGCGCGGGGACAGGGATGTTCTACGAGCAGTACTTC. This codes for CASSAGTGMFYEQYF.

This chain uses TRBV7-2 with TRBJ1-6, with D possibly being TRBD1 (5 bases). The germline gives CDR1 SGHTA, CDR2 FQGNSA. V was pared by 2 bases and J by 6 bases, with 14 bases between. This CDR3 comprises 16 residues. The DNA of the CDR3 is TGTGCCAGCAGCTTATTCCCAGGGTCGAGTAATTCACCCCTCCACTTT. The encoded protein is CASSLFPGSSNSPLHF.

The V and J genes are TRBV5-4 and TRBJ1-2, with 7 positions matching TRBD1. Germline V gene data show CDR1 as SGHNT and CDR2 as YYREEE (reference sequence). The trim removed 3 bases at V and 3 bases at J, leaving 8 bases unmatched. The CDR3 consists of 15 residues. The CDR3 reads CASSSTGLRDYGYTF. The CDR3 DNA follows: TGTGCCAGCAGCTCGACAGGGTTGCGCGACTATGGCTACACCTTC.

The chain couples TRBV27 to TRBJ1-5, with D possibly being TRBD1 (6 bases). The V gene lost 3 bases and the J gene lost 5 bases, with 8 bases spanning the gap. This CDR3 has 13 residues. The germline CDR1 and CDR2 sequences are MNHEY and SMNVEV (reference sequence). CDR3 in DNA: TGTGCCAGCAGTTTGACAGGTTATCAGCCCCAGCATTTT. Its translation: CASSLTGYQPQHF.

Only a few counts were recorded for this clone. The gene calls are TRBV2 and TRBJ1-2; 12 nucleotides match TRBD1. V lost 5 bases to trimming and J lost 2 bases; unmatched junction nucleotides: 3. Germline V gives CDR1 SNHLY, CDR2 FYNNEI. This CDR3 has 15 residues. In DNA, the CDR3 is TGTGCCAGCAGTTACGGGACAGGGGGCAACTATGGCTACACCTTC. Protein: CASSYGTGGNYGYTF. Full variable domain (remainder filled in from reference TRBV2 and TRBJ1-2): EPEVTQTPSHQVTQMGQEVILRCVPISNHLYFYWYRQILGQKVEFLVSFYNNEISEKSEIFDDQFSVERPDGSNFTLKIRSTKLEDSAMYFCASSYGTGGNYGYTFGSGTRLTVV.

This clone was detected ten times or more. The J gene is TRBJ1-6, the V gene TRBV4-1; TRBD1 matches at 8 bases. Germline-derived CDR1 and CDR2 are MGHRA and YSYEKL. This CDR3 is 18 amino acids long. The V segment lost 2 bases and the J segment 5 bases; nucleotides outside the gene matches: 11. CDR3 nucleotide sequence: TGCGCCAGCAGCCAACGACCCAGGGGGCGCGCCGATAATTCACCCCTCCACTTT. Amino acid sequence: CASSQRPRGRADNSPLHF.

This clone turned up a few times. The rearrangement links TRBV5-1 to TRBJ2-1; 8 positions match TRBD1. The V segment lost 3 bases and the J segment 6 bases; nucleotides outside the gene matches: 2. The CDR3 sequence is 13 residues long. Germline V gene data show CDR1 as SGHRS and CDR2 as YFSETQ. The CDR3 DNA reads TGCGCCAGCAGCTGGACAGGGAGCAATGAGCAGTTCTTC. Amino acid sequence: CASSWTGSNEQFF.

CDR3 nucleotide sequence: TGTGCCAGCAGTCTCGACACCCACTATGGCTACACCTTC. This sequence encodes CASSLDTHYGYTF. The rearrangement joins TRBV6-5 to TRBJ1-2; no reliable D call. CDR1 and CDR2 (germline): MNHEY, SVGAGI. The CDR3 contains 13 residues. The ends were cut back, 5 bases at V and 3 bases at J, with 10 bases in the middle.

The chain recombines TRBV11-2 with TRBJ2-2; 8 bases map to TRBD1. V lost 4 bases and J lost 1; bases outside the gene matches: 2. This CDR3 contains 15 residues. Germline-derived CDR1 and CDR2 are SGHAT and FQNNGV. This CDR3 reads CASSSTGGNTGELFF. For the CDR3, the DNA is TGTGCCAGCAGCTCCACAGGGGGGAACACCGGGGAGCTGTTTTTT.

The J gene is TRBJ2-5, the V gene TRBV11-2, with 10 positions matching TRBD2. With V trimmed by 5 bases and J by 3 bases, 3 bases remained unmatched. The CDR3 totals 14 residues. Germline V gives CDR1 SGHAT, CDR2 FQNNGV. CDR3: CASSLSGGEETQYF. The CDR3 nucleotides are TGTGCCAGCAGCCTAAGCGGGGGGGAAGAGACCCAGTACTTC.

The chain couples TRBV15 to TRBJ2-7; the D is unclear. The germline V and J ends were trimmed by 1 base and 0 bases, with 10 bases remaining between them. This CDR3 is 15 amino acids long. CDR1 is LNHNV and CDR2 is YYDKDF in the germline V gene (reference sequence). The CDR3 reads CATSRVIGLSYEQYF. The CDR3 nucleotides read TGTGCCACCAGCAGAGTGATTGGGCTCTCCTACGAGCAGTACTTC.

The gene calls are TRBV19 and TRBJ1-3; tentatively, D is TRBD1 (5 bases). Germline V CDR1 and CDR2: LNHDA, SQIVND (reference sequence). CDR3 size: 14 residues. V was trimmed by 6 bases and J by 2 bases, leaving 11 bases between them. For the CDR3, the DNA is TGTGCCAGTAGCCGCGGGGGGGCTGGAAACACCATATATTTT. Protein product: CASSRGGAGNTIYF.

This clone was seen a handful of times. The chain links TRBV29-1 to TRBJ1-2, with TRBD1 identical over 9 bases. CDR3 length: 12 residues. The junction had 3 bases not matched to a gene; V was cut back by 7 bases and J by 3 bases. Germline V gene lookup returns CDR1 SQVTM and CDR2 ANQGSEA. CDR3 DNA sequence: TGCAGCGCCGGACAGGGGTACTATGGCTACACCTTC. Translated: CSAGQGYYGYTF.

The chain joins TRBV10-3 to TRBJ2-7, with 7 bases identical to TRBD1. From germline, CDR1 is ENHRY and CDR2 SYGVKD. V was clipped by 0 bases and J by 6 bases; unmatched bases: 11. The CDR3 loop spans 16 amino acids. In DNA form, the CDR3 reads TGTGCCATCAGTGAGTCGCTGACAGGGTCTTTCGGCGAGCAGTACTTC. Amino acid sequence: CAISESLTGSFGEQYF.

The chain couples TRBV10-2 to TRBJ2-1, with a possible D match to TRBD1 (6 bases). CDR3 size: 16 residues. Trimming took off 6 bases at V and 2 bases at J, with 17 bases between the two ends. In germline, CDR1 is WSHSY, CDR2 SAAADI. CDR3 sequence: CASRADSAATYNEQFF. The CDR3 coding sequence is TGCGCCAGCAGGGCGGACAGCGCTGCCACCTACAATGAGCAGTTCTTC.

The chain recombines TRBV5-1 with TRBJ1-1; 8 bases agree with TRBD1. Per the germline V gene, CDR1 is SGHRS and CDR2 is YFSETQ. This CDR3 comprises 14 residues. J was trimmed by 1 base and V by 4 bases; bases with no gene match: 3. CDR3 DNA sequence: TGCGCCAGCAGCCACGGGACAGGGAACACTGAAGCTTTCTTT. It translates to CASSHGTGNTEAFF.

The genes are TRBV10-1 and TRBJ1-1, with D hard to call. CDR1 and CDR2 from the germline V gene are WNHNN and SYGVQD (reference sequence). The germline V and J ends were trimmed by 6 bases and 5 bases, with 7 bases remaining between them. CDR3 length: 11 residues. In DNA, the CDR3 is TGCGCCAGCAGCCCGGGGACTGAAGCTTTCTTT. It is translated as CASSPGTEAFF.

V usage is TRBV7-2 and J usage is TRBJ1-2; 10 bases line up with TRBD1. After removal of 2 bases from V and 6 bases from J, the junction contained 6 bases not matched to a gene. CDR1 SGHTA and CDR2 FQGNSA come from the germline V gene. The CDR3 loop spans 15 amino acids. The CDR3 region is CASSLLTGGADGYTF. The CDR3 coding sequence is TGTGCCAGCAGCTTATTGACAGGGGGCGCCGATGGCTACACCTTC.

The chain employs TRBV7-3 and TRBJ2-5; D not certain. CDR1 SGHTA and CDR2 FQGTGA come from the germline V gene. Deletions cut 6 bases from V and 4 bases from J, with 9 bases between. The CDR3 is made up of 12 amino acids. CDR3 region: CASSNPGETQYF. The CDR3 DNA reads as TGTGCCAGCAGTAATCCCGGAGAGACCCAGTACTTC.